This T cell receptor beta chain was profiled in a study of blood T cell repertoires in COVID-19. Turning to the study itself: Spain, Italy and the United States supplied samples that represented acute and convalescent COVID-19.

This CDR3 has 14 amino acids. The trim removed 0 bases at V and 4 bases at J, leaving 2 bases unmatched. The germline V gene encodes CDR1 MGHRA and CDR2 YSYEKL. TCRdb's copy holds only in-frame clones and misses some; the assay was immunoSEQ multiplex PCR. The sample records 350,000 or so clones, around 87% being singletons. The sample taken for sequencing was peripheral blood. The rearrangement uses TRBV4-1 and TRBJ2-7, with 8 bases that match TRBD1. This clonotype originated in a woman between 25 and 40 years old with COVID-19, enrolled during active disease. CDR3 residues: CASSQEGTGYEQYF. DNA of the CDR3: TGCGCCAGCAGCCAAGAGGGGACAGGATACGAGCAGTACTTC.